The next 11 T cell receptor beta chains were all read from a single sample in a study of blood T cell repertoires in COVID-19. This table comes from immunoSEQ multiplex PCR, and its TCRdb copy is limited to in-frame clones, with some not included. The sample carries roughly 230,000 clones, 80% to 90% recorded once. Sample: PBMCs or T cells enriched from blood (not recorded which). The source of these receptors is a woman between 50 and 59 years old who had been exposed to COVID-19.

V usage is TRBV28 and J usage is TRBJ2-1; D might be TRBD1 (6 bases). This CDR3 contains 14 residues. Germline V lookup: CDR1 MDHEN, CDR2 SYDVKM. Trimming left V 6 bases short and J 6 bases short, with 15 bases between. DNA for the CDR3: TGTGCCAGCAGGGGACACCAAAAACGCAATGAGCAGTTCTTC. Its protein product is CASRGHQKRNEQFF.

This chain connects TRBV6-5 to TRBJ1-5; D is ambiguous. The CDR3 consists of 14 residues. From germline, CDR1 is MNHEY and CDR2 SVGAGI. The germline V and J ends were trimmed by 2 bases and 5 bases, with 10 bases remaining between them. CDR3 nucleotide sequence: TGTGCCAGCAGTTACCGGGAGGGCGATCAGCCCCAGCATTTT. It codes for CASSYREGDQPQHF.

The chain has TRBV7-9 and TRBJ1-2; D is perhaps TRBD1 (5 bases). This CDR3 is 12 amino acids long. Germline V gives CDR1 SEHNR, CDR2 FQNEAQ (reference sequence). The V and J ends lost 10 bases and 2 bases respectively, with 11 bases between them. The CDR3 here is CAIPKGNYGYTF. DNA for the CDR3: TGTGCCATTCCGAAGGGGAACTATGGCTACACCTTC.

V is TRBV30 and J is TRBJ2-7; possibly TRBD1 for D (5 bases). The V and J ends lost 5 bases and 5 bases respectively, with 13 bases between them. Germline V gene lookup returns CDR1 GTSNPN and CDR2 SVGIG (reference sequence). The CDR3 length is 12 residues. As DNA, the CDR3 is TGTGCCTGGGGTCGTGACAGTCACGAGCAGTACTTC. It codes for CAWGRDSHEQYF.

The chain is built from TRBV19 and TRBJ1-2, with D unresolved. Trimming removed 5 bases at V and 6 bases at J, with 16 bases between. CDR1 LNHDA and CDR2 SQIVND come from the germline V gene (reference sequence). The CDR3 covers 14 residues. In DNA, the CDR3 is TGTGCCAGTAGTCTGACGGAGCCTCGGAATGGCTACACCTTC. Its protein is CASSLTEPRNGYTF.

This clone occurred a few times. The chain recombines TRBV10-3 with TRBJ2-3; a weak D match, TRBD2 (5 bases). V gave up 10 bases and J gave up 2 bases, with 16 bases separating them. Germline V lookup: CDR1 ENHRY, CDR2 SYGVKD. The CDR3 consists of 14 residues. CDR3 coding DNA: TGTGCCACCCAAAGAGGGCCGGACACAGATACGCAGTATTTT. It translates to CATQRGPDTDTQYF.

The chain employs TRBV11-2 and TRBJ2-1; 8 nucleotides match TRBD2. The V and J ends lost 5 bases and 0 bases, in that order; junction bases with no gene match: 9. The CDR3 is made up of 17 amino acids. Germline V gives CDR1 SGHAT, CDR2 FQNNGV. CDR3 protein: CASSGTGRGGSYNEQFF. The CDR3 coding sequence is TGTGCCAGCAGCGGGACGGGACGGGGGGGCTCCTACAATGAGCAGTTCTTC.

This sequence joins TRBV30 and TRBJ2-7; weak D call: TRBD2 (6 bases). Germline V lookup: CDR1 GTSNPN, CDR2 SVGIG (reference sequence). This CDR3 has 13 residues. The V end was cut by 3 bases, the J end by 5 bases, with 14 bases between. The CDR3 spells CAWSLSGGNEQYF. The CDR3 DNA reads TGTGCCTGGAGCCTGTCAGGAGGGAACGAGCAGTACTTC.

This sequence joins TRBV29-1 and TRBJ1-2, with 9 bases matching TRBD1. The CDR3 contains 14 residues. Germline V gene data show CDR1 as SQVTM and CDR2 as ANQGSEA. The trim removed 0 bases at V and 5 bases at J, leaving 4 bases unmatched. The CDR3 DNA follows: TGCAGCGTTGAAGATGCTGGGACAGGGTATGGCTACACCTTC. It is translated as CSVEDAGTGYGYTF.

The chain employs TRBV27 and TRBJ2-2, with 9 bases that match TRBD2. The CDR3 is 15 amino acids. Germline CDR1 and CDR2: MNHEY and SMNVEV (reference sequence). The junction had 6 bases not matched to a gene; V was cut back by 6 bases and J by 4 bases. The CDR3 region is CASRAGLAGTGELFF. In nucleotides, the CDR3 is TGTGCCAGCAGGGCGGGACTAGCAGGCACCGGGGAGCTGTTTTTT.

The V gene is TRBV18, the J gene TRBJ1-1; D not resolved. The germline CDR1 and CDR2 sequences are KGHSH and LQKENI. V was clipped by 3 bases and J by 6 bases, with 11 bases between them. CDR3 size: 13 residues. In nucleotides, the CDR3 is TGTGCCAGCTCACCGGGCCAAACCCCTGAAGCTTTCTTT. It specifies CASSPGQTPEAFF.